The 6 T cell receptor beta chains given below trace back to one sample, sequenced in a study of Tregs in tolerant kidney transplant recipients. Assay used: immunoSEQ multiplex PCR; TCRdb lists only in-frame clones, some missing. This repertoire comprises over 45,000 clones; its ten largest clones make up around 0.8%. Sequenced material: CD4+ T cells from blood, taken before the transplant. These receptors were obtained from a human donor who received a combined kidney and bone marrow transplant.

On this clone: The CDR3 end falls 3 residues outside the read, so it is completed with the germline J gene. V is TRBV2 and J is TRBJ1-1, with 10 nucleotides matching TRBD1. The J segment lost 5 bases and the V segment lost 4 bases, leaving 7 bases of the junction unmatched. The germline CDR1 and CDR2 sequences are SNHLY and FYNNEI. This CDR3 comprises 15 residues. The CDR3 is CASSASGTGVTEAFF. Incomplete CDR3 DNA: TGTGCCAGCAGTGCTTCTGGGACAGGGGTGACTGAA. Combining the CDR3 with reference TRBV2 and TRBJ1-1 gives the whole variable domain EPEVTQTPSHQVTQMGQEVILRCVPISNHLYFYWYRQILGQKVEFLVSFYNNEISEKSEIFDDQFSVERPDGSNFTLKIRSTKLEDSAMYFCASSASGTGVTEAFFGQGTRLTVV.

As regards this clone: The CDR3 goes on 3 residues after the read ends, and that part is filled in from the germline J gene. The chain employs TRBV20-1 and TRBJ1-1; 8 bases map to TRBD1. J was trimmed by 7 bases and V by 4 bases; bases with no gene match: 5. The CDR3 is 12 residues long. Per the germline V gene, CDR1 is DFQATT and CDR2 is SNEGSKA (reference sequence). The covered CDR3 bases are TGCAGTGCTAAATTGACAGGGGTTGAA. It is translated as CSAKLTGVE. The full CDR3 protein is CSAKLTGVEAFF.

The sequenced part of the CDR3 DNA is TGTGCCAGCAGCCGCGGACTAGCGGGAGCCCAAGAGACC. Translated, it gives CASSRGLAGAQET. The whole CDR3 protein reads CASSRGLAGAQETQYF. J is TRBJ2-5 and V is TRBV6-2 or TRBV6-3; 13 bases map to TRBD2. The read stops 3 residues short of the end of the CDR3; the missing end is completed from the germline J gene. V was pared by 6 bases and J by 1 base, with 5 bases of the junction left unmatched. CDR3 length: 16 amino acids. From germline, CDR1 is MNHEY and CDR2 SVGEGT.

Comments on this clone: The read finishes 3 residues shy of the CDR3 end, and the germline J gene is used to complete it. This chain joins TRBV7-9 and TRBJ1-1; no clear D gene. Looked up from germline, CDR1 is SEHNR and CDR2 is FQNEAQ (reference sequence). V was cut by 5 bases and J by 0 bases, with 4 bases left in between. The CDR3 length is 12 residues. The CDR3: CASSGMNTEAFF. The CDR3 bases that were read are TGTGCCAGCAGCGGCATGAACACTGAA.

As regards this clone: The read ends 3 residues before the CDR3 terminus; that terminus is restored from the germline J gene. This rearrangement joins TRBV2 to TRBJ1-5; D uncertain. The germline CDR1 and CDR2 sequences are SNHLY and FYNNEI. This CDR3 has 15 amino acids. The germline V and J ends were trimmed by 3 bases and 4 bases, with 13 bases remaining between them. The sequenced part of the CDR3 DNA is TGTGCCAGCAGTGATTCGCAGTCCTCAAATCAGCCC. Residues: CASSDSQSSNQP. The CDR3 reads in full as CASSDSQSSNQPQHF.

Remarks on this clone: The read finishes 3 residues shy of the CDR3 end, and the germline J gene is used to complete it. The V gene is TRBV29-1, the J gene TRBJ2-7; 8 bases are a match to TRBD1. The CDR3 has 13 residues. The V gene end was trimmed by 8 bases and the J gene end by 4 bases; junction bases not matched to a gene: 10. In germline, CDR1 is SQVTM, CDR2 ANQGSEA. CDR3 residues: CSFSRDRGYEQYF. CDR3 bases read: TGCAGCTTCAGTAGAGACAGGGGTTACGAG.